This T cell receptor (beta chain) was retrieved from a study of radiotherapy plus CTLA-4 blockade in lung cancer (dated by TCRdb to 2017 to 2018). Background on the whole study: Objective responses were observed in 15% to 20% of enrolled patients, and disease control was achieved in roughly 29%. What the authors observed across the whole study: TCR clones derived from tumors expanded in peripheral blood after treatment with radiotherapy and ipilimumab. The strongest predictors of response were reported to be early dynamic shifts in blood T cell clones along with a rise in serum interferon-beta following radiation.

Focal radiation therapy combined with CTLA-4 blockade (ipilimumab) was tested in patients with chemo-refractory metastatic non-small-cell lung cancer. Including cysteine and phenylalanine, the CDR3 has 14 amino acids. Just the 42-base CDR3 DNA is kept, in frame starting at base 1. The germline V gene (reference sequence) sets CDR1 to GTSNPN and CDR2 to SVGIG. V was cut back by 5 bases and J by 5 bases, leaving a gap of 18 bases between them. The library was produced with the immunoSEQ multiplex PCR assay. Entries here come from immuneACCESS through TCRdb and include only in-frame sequences with V and J called. Some clones fail to appear in such tables; in the studies checked, an unresolved V gene covers under half of the shortfall, and the cause of the remainder is unknown. Within this sample are 50,000 to 60,000 clones, with around 80% of them counted one time only. Jointly, the top ten make up 15% to 20% of the sample.

In this sample, this clone turned up once. The antigen it binds to is not known. No qualities accompany the bases; no much larger clone lies one base away. Sequenced material: peripheral blood, taken from a patient treated with radiotherapy plus ipilimumab. The chain is made from TRBV30 and TRBJ1-1; TRBD1 might be the D gene, on 5 matching bases. This TCR came from a human donor with non-small cell lung cancer who had a complete response to radiotherapy plus ipilimumab. CDR3 sequence: CAWGSGGRRTEAFF. The nucleotide sequence reads as follows: TGTGCCTGGGGATCGGGGGGGAGGAGGACTGAAGCTTTCTTT.